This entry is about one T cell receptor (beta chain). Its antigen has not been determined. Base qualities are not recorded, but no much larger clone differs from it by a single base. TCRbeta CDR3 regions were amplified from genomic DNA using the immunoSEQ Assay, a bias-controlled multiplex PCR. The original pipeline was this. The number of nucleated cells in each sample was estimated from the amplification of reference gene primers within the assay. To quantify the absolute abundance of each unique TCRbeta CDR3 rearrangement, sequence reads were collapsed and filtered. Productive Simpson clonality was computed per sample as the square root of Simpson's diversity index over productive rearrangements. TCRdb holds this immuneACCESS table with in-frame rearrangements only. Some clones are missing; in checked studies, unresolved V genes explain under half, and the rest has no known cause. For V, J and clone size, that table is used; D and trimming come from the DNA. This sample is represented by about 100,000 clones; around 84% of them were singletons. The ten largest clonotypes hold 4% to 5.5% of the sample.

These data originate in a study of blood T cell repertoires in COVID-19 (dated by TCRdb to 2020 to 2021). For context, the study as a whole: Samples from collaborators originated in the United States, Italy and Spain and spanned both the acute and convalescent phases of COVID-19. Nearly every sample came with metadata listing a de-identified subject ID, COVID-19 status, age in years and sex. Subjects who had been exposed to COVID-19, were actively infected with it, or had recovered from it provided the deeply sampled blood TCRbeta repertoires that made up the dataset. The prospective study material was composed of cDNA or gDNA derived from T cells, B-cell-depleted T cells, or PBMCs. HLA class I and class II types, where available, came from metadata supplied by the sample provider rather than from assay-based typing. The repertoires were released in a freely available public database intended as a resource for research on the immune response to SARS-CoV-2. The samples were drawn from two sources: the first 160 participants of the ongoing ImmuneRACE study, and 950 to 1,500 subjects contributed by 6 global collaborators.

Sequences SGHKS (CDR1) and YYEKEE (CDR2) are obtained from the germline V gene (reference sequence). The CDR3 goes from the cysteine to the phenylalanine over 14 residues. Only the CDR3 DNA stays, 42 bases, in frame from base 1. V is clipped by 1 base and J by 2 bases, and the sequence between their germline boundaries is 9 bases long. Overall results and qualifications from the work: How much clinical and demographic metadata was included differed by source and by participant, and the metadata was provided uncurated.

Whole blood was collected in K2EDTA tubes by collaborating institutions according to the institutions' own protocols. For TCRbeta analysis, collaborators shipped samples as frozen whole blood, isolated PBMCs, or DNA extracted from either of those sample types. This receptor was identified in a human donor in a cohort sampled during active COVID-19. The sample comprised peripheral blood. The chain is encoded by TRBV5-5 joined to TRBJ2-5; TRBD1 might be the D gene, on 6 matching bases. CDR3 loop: CASSLLQGQETQYF. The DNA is TGTGCCAGCAGCTTGCTCCAGGGGCAAGAGACCCAGTACTTC.